This TCR beta chain was found in a study of T-cell memory formation after mild COVID-19. Overall study context: TCR clusters showed largely donor specificity.

5'RACE, which relied on constant-segment primers, yielded TCR alpha and TCR beta cDNA libraries carrying sample barcodes and UMIs. TCRdb independently ran MiXCR on the 5' RACE reads; one entry per CDR3 protein. The sample holds 270,000 or so distinct CDR3 sequences, over 15% seen once. Overall study findings and caveats: Researchers found some responding clones in pre-infection memory, a sign that cross-reactive memory joined. Those CD4+ clones that contracted were mainly in CM and EM (CD8+ ones in EMRA).

As regards this clonotype: Its cognate antigen is unknown.

Sequences were obtained from PBMCs or a T cell subset sorted from them (not recorded which). This sequence originates from a man younger than 30 who had mild COVID-19 (a few samples of this study predate the infection). Cell type and time point are not known.

Here the CDR3 DNA reads TGTGCCAGCAGCCCGGGGTGGGGTGGAAACGAGCAGTACTTC. This sequence encodes CASSPGWGGNEQYF. The rearrangement links TRBV4-2 to TRBJ2-7; tentative D call: TRBD2 (5 bases). Germline V gene lookup returns CDR1 LGHNA and CDR2 YNFKEQ. The CDR3 covers 14 residues. Trimming removed 4 bases at V and 5 bases at J, with 15 bases between.